A selection of T cell receptor beta chains follows, all from one sample in a study of technical replicates of blood from a few donors. Clones were read by immunoSEQ multiplex PCR, and TCRdb kept only the in-frame ones, dropping some. The profile shows 80,000 or so clones, 90% to 95% of them singletons. Sequencing was performed on T cells isolated from PBMCs. These receptors all stem from a human donor in good health. Each CDR3 is given with its conserved first and last residue. The D gene is left open where the match is weak. Some rows have no size entry. The others give once, few or many, or a class for an expanded clone.

>-|-|TRBJ1-1|TRBV6-4|14
CASSEAGTNTEAFF
TGTGCCAGCAGTGAGGCGGGGACGAACACTGAAGCTTTCTTT
>-|-|TRBJ2-5|TRBV4-2|14
CASSQVRQLETQYF
TGTGCCAGCAGCCAAGTCAGACAGTTAGAGACCCAGTACTTC
>-|-|TRBJ2-5|TRBV7-6|13
CASSLRTKETQYF
TGTGCCAGCAGCTTACGCACAAAAGAGACCCAGTACTTC
>-|TRBD1|TRBJ2-3|TRBV15|14
CATSPGQVGDTQYF
TGTGCCACCAGCCCGGGACAGGTAGGAGATACGCAGTATTTT
>-|-|TRBJ2-3|TRBV5-6|15
CATRLEVADTDTQYF
TGTGCCACCCGCTTGGAGGTAGCGGATACAGATACGCAGTATTTT
>-|TRBD1|TRBJ2-1|TRBV10-2|14
CATQDRGSYNEQFF
TGCGCCACCCAGGACAGGGGCTCCTACAATGAGCAGTTCTTC
>few|-|TRBJ2-3|TRBV6-6|16
CASSYGQGGTTDTQYF
TGTGCCAGCAGCTACGGACAGGGAGGGACTACAGATACGCAGTATTTT
>-|-|TRBJ1-2|TRBV7-3|12
CASSLQDYGYTF
TGTGCCAGCAGCTTACAGGACTATGGCTACACCTTC
>-|-|TRBJ2-7|TRBV5-4|11
CASSRDYEQYF
TGTGCCAGCAGCCGGGATTACGAGCAGTACTTC
>-|TRBD2|TRBJ2-7|TRBV7-9|18
CASSLGLAGGPSFYEQYF
TGTGCCAGCAGCTTAGGTCTAGCGGGAGGACCATCCTTCTACGAGCAGTACTTC
>-|-|TRBJ1-1|TRBV6-5|14
CASSRGLTALEAFF
TGTGCCAGCAGTCGGGGACTCACCGCCCTTGAAGCTTTCTTT
>-|TRBD2|TRBJ2-6|TRBV15|17
CATSTLAGGYGANVLTF
TGTGCCACCAGTACCCTAGCGGGAGGGTATGGGGCCAACGTCCTGACTTTC
>-|-|TRBJ1-5|TRBV19|15
CASSSNRLGNQPQHF
TGTGCCAGTAGTAGCAACAGGCTCGGCAATCAGCCCCAGCATTTT
>-|TRBD1|TRBJ1-5|TRBV10-1|17
CASSQLLRTGSNQPQHF
TGCGCCAGCAGTCAGTTACTTAGGACAGGGAGTAATCAGCCCCAGCATTTT
>-|TRBD2|TRBJ2-1|TRBV9|14
CASSRGSSYNEQFF
TGTGCCAGCAGTCGCGGGAGCTCCTACAATGAGCAGTTCTTC
>-|TRBD2|TRBJ2-3|TRBV7-6|15
CASSLDGRSTDTQYF
TGTGCCAGCAGCTTAGACGGGAGGAGCACAGATACGCAGTATTTT
>-|-|TRBJ1-3|TRBV5-1|16
CASSLSGHLSGNTIYF
TGCGCCAGCAGTCTGTCGGGACACCTCTCTGGAAACACCATATATTTT